The rows below give T cell receptor beta chains drawn from one sample of a study of cytomegalovirus exposure and HLA in healthy donors. Using immunoSEQ multiplex PCR, the repertoire was profiled, and TCRdb retains in-frame clones only, with some absent. In the table there are about 170,000 clones, roughly 72% of which are singletons. The sample taken for sequencing was PBMCs. These receptors were collected from a woman aged 30 to 39 in good health and CMV-seropositive. Each CDR3 is given with its conserved first and last residue. A D gene is named only where the DNA matches it firmly. Size is omitted from some rows. Given values are once, few, many or a class for expanded clones.

d_call: TRBD2
v_call: TRBV6-5
clone_size: NA
j_call: TRBJ2-7
cdr3_nt: TGTGCCAGCAGTTACTCGGGAGGGACCTACGAGCAGTACTTC
cdr3_aa: CASSYSGGTYEQYF

d_call: TRBD1
v_call: TRBV5-4
clone_size: NA
j_call: TRBJ2-1
cdr3_nt: TGTGCCAGCAGCTCCGGACAGGGGGTAACAAATGAGCAGTTCTTC
cdr3_aa: CASSSGQGVTNEQFF

d_call: TRBD1
v_call: TRBV6-6
clone_size: NA
j_call: TRBJ1-1
cdr3_nt: TGTGCCAGCAGTTGGGACAGGGGCGGCACTGAAGCTTTCTTT
cdr3_aa: CASSWDRGGTEAFF

d_call: NA
v_call: TRBV27
clone_size: NA
j_call: TRBJ2-7
cdr3_nt: TGTGCCAGCAGTCCGTTCTATCGGACAGAGTCCTACGAGCAGTACTTC
cdr3_aa: CASSPFYRTESYEQYF

d_call: TRBD1
v_call: TRBV6-1
clone_size: NA
j_call: TRBJ2-2
cdr3_nt: TGTGCCAGCAGTGCGACAGGGGGCGGCGTAAACACCGGGGAGCTGTTTTTT
cdr3_aa: CASSATGGGVNTGELFF

d_call: NA
v_call: TRBV2
clone_size: NA
j_call: TRBJ1-3
cdr3_nt: TGTGCCAGCAACCCAGGGGCCGCTGGAAACACCATATATTTT
cdr3_aa: CASNPGAAGNTIYF

d_call: TRBD1
v_call: TRBV6-1
clone_size: NA
j_call: TRBJ1-2
cdr3_nt: TGTGCCAGCAGTAAACCGGGACAGGGGGCCAATGGCTACACCTTC
cdr3_aa: CASSKPGQGANGYTF

d_call: TRBD2
v_call: TRBV9
clone_size: NA
j_call: TRBJ2-5
cdr3_nt: TGTGCCAGCAGCGTAGTACTAGCGGGAGGAGGGCAAGAGACCCAGTACTTC
cdr3_aa: CASSVVLAGGGQETQYF

d_call: TRBD1
v_call: TRBV28
clone_size: NA
j_call: TRBJ1-5
cdr3_nt: TGTGCCAGCAGCCGGGACAGACTCAATCAGCCCCAGCATTTT
cdr3_aa: CASSRDRLNQPQHF

d_call: TRBD1
v_call: TRBV18
clone_size: NA
j_call: TRBJ1-2
cdr3_nt: TGTGCCAGCTCTCGGACAGGGGGGGTCGATGGCTACACCTTC
cdr3_aa: CASSRTGGVDGYTF

d_call: NA
v_call: TRBV10-1
clone_size: once
j_call: TRBJ2-2
cdr3_nt: TGCGCCAGCGACAGGTCTACGAACACCGGGGAGCTGTTTTTT
cdr3_aa: CASDRSTNTGELFF

d_call: TRBD1
v_call: TRBV5-1
clone_size: NA
j_call: TRBJ1-6
cdr3_nt: TGCGCCAGCAGCTCGCGGGACAGGGGTTTCCCCCTCCACTTT
cdr3_aa: CASSSRDRGFPLHF

d_call: NA
v_call: TRBV7-2
clone_size: once
j_call: TRBJ2-6
cdr3_nt: TGTGCCAGCAGCTTAGAGGCGGGGTTGGCCAACGTCCTGACTTTC
cdr3_aa: CASSLEAGLANVLTF

d_call: NA
v_call: TRBV7-2
clone_size: NA
j_call: TRBJ2-7
cdr3_nt: TGTGCCAGCAGCTACTACTACGAGCAGTACTTC
cdr3_aa: CASSYYYEQYF

d_call: TRBD1
v_call: TRBV6-1
clone_size: NA
j_call: TRBJ2-3
cdr3_nt: TGTGCCAGCAGTCCGCAGGGGGCTTGGACAGATACGCAGTATTTT
cdr3_aa: CASSPQGAWTDTQYF

d_call: NA
v_call: TRBV19
clone_size: once
j_call: TRBJ1-2
cdr3_nt: TGTGCCACCAGAAGGGGAAACTATGGCTACACCTTC
cdr3_aa: CATRRGNYGYTF